This T cell receptor (beta chain) was identified during a study of neurological immune-mediated disorders. 5'RACE employing 10-nucleotide random UMIs yielded the cDNA. TCRdb analysed the 5' RACE reads with MiXCR anew, one entry per CDR3 protein. The data show tens of thousands of distinct CDR3 sequences, with nearly 6% seen just once and approximately 7.9% held by the top ten. Regarding this clonotype: Its antigen remains unknown.

Study conclusions and caveats: The absence of shared CDR3 amino acid sequences among expanded clones across subjects suggests private repertoires in all groups. One related-CDR3 cluster, found by phylogenetic grouping, held repertoires of 18 of 34 multiple sclerosis patients and is a possible signature. The most TCR clonal expansion was seen in HTLV-1-associated myelopathy, whereas the least was seen in multiple sclerosis, below the level in healthy controls.

The junction had 8 bases not matched to a gene; V was cut back by 3 bases and J by 4 bases. This CDR3 has 16 residues. Germline V gene lookup returns CDR1 DFQATT and CDR2 SNEGSKA (reference sequence). Documented time point: longitudinal time-point 2. The V gene is TRBV20-1, the J gene TRBJ2-1; 11 bases agree with TRBD2. This sequence originates from a woman between 55 and 75 years old with multiple sclerosis. Sequencing was done on a sample of PBMCs. DNA for the CDR3: TGCAGTGCTAGTTCTACTAGCGGGGGCGTTTACAATGAGCAGTTCTTC. This gives the protein CSASSTSGGVYNEQFF.